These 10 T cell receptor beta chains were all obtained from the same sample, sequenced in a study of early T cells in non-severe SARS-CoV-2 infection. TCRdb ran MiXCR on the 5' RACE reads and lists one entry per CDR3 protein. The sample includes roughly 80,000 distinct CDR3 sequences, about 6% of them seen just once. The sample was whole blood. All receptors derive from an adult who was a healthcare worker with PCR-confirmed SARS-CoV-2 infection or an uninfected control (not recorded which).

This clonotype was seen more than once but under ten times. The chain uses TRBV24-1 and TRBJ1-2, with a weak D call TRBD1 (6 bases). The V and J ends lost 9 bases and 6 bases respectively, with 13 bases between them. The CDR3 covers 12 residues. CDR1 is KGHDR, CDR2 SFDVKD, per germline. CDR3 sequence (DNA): TGTGCCACCTGGGACACGAGACATGGCTACACCTTC. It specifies CATWDTRHGYTF.

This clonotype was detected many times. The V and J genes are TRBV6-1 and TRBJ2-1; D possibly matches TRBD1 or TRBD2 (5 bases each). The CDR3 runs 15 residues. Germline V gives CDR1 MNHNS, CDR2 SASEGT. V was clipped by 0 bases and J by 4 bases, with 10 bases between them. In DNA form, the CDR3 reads TGTGCCAGCAGTGAAGCCGGGACCAGATACAATGAGCAGTTCTTC. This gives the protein CASSEAGTRYNEQFF.

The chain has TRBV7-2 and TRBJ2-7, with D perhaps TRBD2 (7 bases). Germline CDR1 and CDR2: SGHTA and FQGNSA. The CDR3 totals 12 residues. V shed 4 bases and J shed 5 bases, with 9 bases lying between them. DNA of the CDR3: TGTGCCAGCAGCTCGGGGGGCAACGAGCAGTACTTC. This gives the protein CASSSGGNEQYF. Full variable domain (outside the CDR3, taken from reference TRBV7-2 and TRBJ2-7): GAGVSQSPSNKVTEKGKDVELRCDPISGHTALYWYRQSLGQGLEFLIYFQGNSAPDKSGLPSDRFSAERTGGSVSTLTIQRTQQEDSAVYLCASSSGGNEQYFGPGTRLTVT.

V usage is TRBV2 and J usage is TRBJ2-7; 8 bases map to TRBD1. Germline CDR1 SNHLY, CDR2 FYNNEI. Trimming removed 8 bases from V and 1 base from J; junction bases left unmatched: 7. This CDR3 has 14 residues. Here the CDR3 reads CASQTGAPSYEQYF. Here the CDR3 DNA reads TGTGCCAGCCAGACAGGGGCCCCTTCCTACGAGCAGTACTTC.

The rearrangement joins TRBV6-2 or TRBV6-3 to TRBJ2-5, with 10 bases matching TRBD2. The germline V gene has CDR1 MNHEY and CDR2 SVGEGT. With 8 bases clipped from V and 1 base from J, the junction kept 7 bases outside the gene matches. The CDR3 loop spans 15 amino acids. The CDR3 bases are TGTGCCAGCTTTCCTAGCGGGAGCTTCCAAGAGACCCAGTACTTC. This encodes CASFPSGSFQETQYF.

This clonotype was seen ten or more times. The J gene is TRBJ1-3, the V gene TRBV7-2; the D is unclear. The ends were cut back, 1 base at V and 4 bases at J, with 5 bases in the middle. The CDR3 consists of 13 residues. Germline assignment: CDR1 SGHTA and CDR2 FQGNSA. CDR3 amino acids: CASSLVHGNTIYF. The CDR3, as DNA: TGTGCCAGCAGCTTAGTTCACGGAAACACCATATATTTT. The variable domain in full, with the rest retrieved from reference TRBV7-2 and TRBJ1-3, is GAGVSQSPSNKVTEKGKDVELRCDPISGHTALYWYRQSLGQGLEFLIYFQGNSAPDKSGLPSDRFSAERTGGSVSTLTIQRTQQEDSAVYLCASSLVHGNTIYFGEGSWLTVV.

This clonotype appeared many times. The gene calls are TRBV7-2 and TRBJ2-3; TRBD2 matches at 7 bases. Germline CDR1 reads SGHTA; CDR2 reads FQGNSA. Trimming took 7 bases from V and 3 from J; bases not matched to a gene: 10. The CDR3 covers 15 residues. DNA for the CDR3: TGTGCCAGCAACTCTTTGGGAGGGGTGACAGATACGCAGTATTTT. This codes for CASNSLGGVTDTQYF.

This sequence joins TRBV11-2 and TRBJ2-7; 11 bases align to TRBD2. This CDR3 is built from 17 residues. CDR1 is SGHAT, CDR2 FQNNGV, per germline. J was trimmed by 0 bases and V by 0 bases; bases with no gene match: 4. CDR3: CASSLEGTSGYSYEQYF. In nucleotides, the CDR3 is TGTGCCAGCAGCTTAGAAGGGACTAGCGGCTACTCCTACGAGCAGTACTTC. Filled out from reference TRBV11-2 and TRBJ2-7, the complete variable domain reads EAGVAQSPRYKIIEKRQSVAFWCNPISGHATLYWYQQILGQGPKLLIQFQNNGVVDDSQLPKDRFSAERLKGVDSTLKIQPAKLEDSAVYLCASSLEGTSGYSYEQYFGPGTRLTVT.

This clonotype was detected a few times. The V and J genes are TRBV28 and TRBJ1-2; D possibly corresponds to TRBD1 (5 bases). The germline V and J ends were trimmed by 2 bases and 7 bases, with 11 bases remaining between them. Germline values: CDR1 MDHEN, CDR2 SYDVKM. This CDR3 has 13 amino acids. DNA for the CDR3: TGTGCCAGCAGTTTAGCGAGGGACTTTGGCTACACCTTC. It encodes CASSLARDFGYTF.

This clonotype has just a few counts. The CDR3 DNA follows: TGTGCCAGCAGCTTGACAATAGGGGCCGGGGAGCTGTTTTTT. This codes for CASSLTIGAGELFF. This rearrangement joins TRBV7-8 to TRBJ2-2; D possibly corresponds to TRBD1 (5 bases). Looked up from germline, CDR1 is SGHVS and CDR2 is FQNEAQ. The CDR3 extends over 14 amino acids. With 3 bases removed from V and 6 bases from J, the gap between germline ends came to 11 bases.